One and the same sample provided the 29 T cell receptor beta chains below, sequenced in a study of blood T cell repertoires in COVID-19. Assay used: immunoSEQ multiplex PCR; TCRdb lists only in-frame clones, some missing. The profile shows some 90,000 clones, roughly nine tenths of them singletons. Sample: peripheral blood. Source of these receptors: an older woman with COVID-19, enrolled during active disease.

The chain joins TRBV5-1 to TRBJ2-5, with D tentatively TRBD2 (6 bases). V was pared by 5 bases and J by 0 bases, with 8 bases between. The CDR3 is 13 amino acids. From germline, CDR1 is SGHRS and CDR2 YFSETQ. The CDR3 sequence: CASRAGHQETQYF. CDR3 in DNA: TGCGCCAGCAGGGCGGGACACCAAGAGACCCAGTACTTC.

This sequence joins TRBV5-3 and TRBJ1-5, with 8 bases fitting TRBD1. TRBV5-3 is recorded as an ORF, its role being uncertain. J gave up 0 bases and V 9 bases, and 5 bases lay outside the gene matches. CDR3 size: 14 residues. DNA of the CDR3: TGTGCCACGACAGGGGACTATAGCAATCAGCCCCAGCATTTT. Translated: CATTGDYSNQPQHF.

The genes are TRBV7-3 and TRBJ2-7; 7 bases map to TRBD1. Unmatched junction bases numbered 8, after V lost 2 bases and J lost 4 bases. This CDR3 comprises 15 residues. Germline CDR1 SGHTA, CDR2 FQGTGA. In DNA form, the CDR3 reads TGTGCCAGCAGCTTAGCAACAGGGGCAGGATACGAGCAGTACTTC. Its protein is CASSLATGAGYEQYF.

The chain has TRBV14 and TRBJ1-1; a weak D match, TRBD1 (6 bases). Between the trimmed V and J ends, which lost 1 base and 1 base, there was a span of 16 bases. Germline CDR1 SGHDN, CDR2 FVKESK. This CDR3 region has 17 residues. The CDR3 DNA is TGTGCCAGCAGCCAAGTGGGGGCAGGATGGAAGAACACTGAAGCTTTCTTT. It specifies CASSQVGAGWKNTEAFF.

This clone has just a few counts. The chain links TRBV3-1 (or the pseudogene TRBV3-2) to TRBJ1-3; the D gene is possibly TRBD1 (6 bases). This CDR3 region has 15 residues. The ends were cut back, 6 bases at V and 0 bases at J, with 12 bases in the middle. In germline, CDR1 is LGHDT, CDR2 YNNKEL (reference sequence). The CDR3 here is CASSFTGSSGNTIYF. DNA for the CDR3: TGTGCCAGCAGTTTCACAGGGAGCTCTGGAAACACCATATATTTT.

J is TRBJ2-1 and V is TRBV6-5, with TRBD1 identical over 7 bases. V shed 2 bases and J 15 bases; nucleotides not matched to a gene: 7. Germline lookup yields CDR1 MNHEY and CDR2 SVGAGI. The CDR3 sequence is 12 residues long. The CDR3 region has the DNA TGTGCCAGCAGTTACAAGGGGGCTATGCCGTTCTTC. Its protein product is CASSYKGAMPFF.

The V gene is TRBV5-4, the J gene TRBJ1-2; unclear D gene. Per germline, CDR1 SGHNT and CDR2 YYREEE (reference sequence). This CDR3 is 15 amino acids long. Trimming shortened V by 0 bases and J by 3 bases, and 12 bases separated the two germline ends. CDR3 nucleotides: TGTGCCAGCAGCTTGGAGGTAGGAGCGGACTATGGCTACACCTTC. Protein sequence: CASSLEVGADYGYTF.

V gene TRBV7-2 combines with J gene TRBJ2-4; the D gene is possibly TRBD2 (7 bases). The CDR3 spans 14 residues. CDR1 and CDR2 (germline): SGHTA, FQGNSA. Trimming stripped 5 bases from V and 9 bases from J, with 17 bases between. Here the CDR3 reads CASSPEGGRGIQYF. In DNA form, the CDR3 reads TGTGCCAGCAGCCCTGAGGGGGGGCGAGGCATTCAGTACTTC.

The genes are TRBV4-1 and TRBJ2-1, with 7 nucleotides matching TRBD2. With V trimmed by 5 bases and J by 5 bases, 9 bases remained unmatched. Per germline, CDR1 MGHRA and CDR2 YSYEKL. This CDR3 has 15 residues. The CDR3 loop is CASSTPGRYNNEQFF. CDR3 bases: TGCGCCAGCAGCACCCCCGGGAGGTATAACAATGAGCAGTTCTTC.

There are a few counts of this clone. This sequence joins TRBV2 and TRBJ2-7, with D perhaps matching TRBD1 (5 bases). The CDR3 is 15 amino acids. The germline V gene has CDR1 SNHLY and CDR2 FYNNEI. V was trimmed by 4 bases and J by 2 bases, leaving 15 bases between them. The CDR3 sequence is CASSGGRITAYEQYF. Written as DNA, the CDR3 is TGTGCCAGCAGTGGGGGCAGAATTACCGCCTACGAGCAGTACTTC.

The chain couples TRBV5-1 to TRBJ2-2; 7 bases agree with TRBD2. Germline assignment: CDR1 SGHRS and CDR2 YFSETQ. The CDR3 sequence is 16 residues long. After removal of 4 bases from V and 2 bases from J, the junction contained 8 bases not matched to a gene. The CDR3 loop reads CASSPRGVTNTGELFF. The CDR3 nucleotides read TGCGCCAGCAGCCCACGGGGGGTTACCAACACCGGGGAGCTGTTTTTT.

The chain couples TRBV3-1 (or the pseudogene TRBV3-2) to TRBJ1-6; TRBD1 aligns across 9 bases. Trimming took 3 bases from V and 10 from J; bases not matched to a gene: 4. Germline values: CDR1 LGHDT, CDR2 YNNKEL (reference sequence). The CDR3 consists of 14 residues. The CDR3: CASSQGQGVSPLHF. Here the CDR3 DNA reads TGTGCCAGCAGCCAGGGACAGGGAGTGTCACCCCTCCACTTT.

J is TRBJ2-7 and V is TRBV6-2 or TRBV6-3, with D possibly being TRBD1 (6 bases). The V end lost 6 bases, the J end lost 2 bases, and 8 bases lay between the germline ends. The CDR3 is made up of 12 amino acids. From germline, CDR1 is MNHEY and CDR2 SVGEGT. The CDR3 DNA reads TGTGCCAGCAGCCGGACAGCCTACGAGCAGTACTTC. Encoded protein: CASSRTAYEQYF.

The rearrangement uses TRBV11-2 and TRBJ2-3; the match to TRBD2 covers 13 bases. After removal of 1 base from V and 5 bases from J, the junction contained 6 bases not matched to a gene. Germline V lookup: CDR1 SGHAT, CDR2 FQNNGV. The CDR3 sequence is 17 residues long. The CDR3 sequence is CASSLGGTSGVGDTQYF. The CDR3 DNA sequence: TGTGCCAGCAGCTTAGGGGGGACTAGCGGGGTGGGAGATACGCAGTATTTT.

This chain links TRBV29-1 with TRBJ1-2; D is uncertain. The CDR3 extends over 11 amino acids. Trimming stripped 3 bases from V and 5 bases from J, with 7 bases between. Germline V CDR1 and CDR2: SQVTM, ANQGSEA. The CDR3 DNA reads as TGCAGCGTTGATCAGGTTTATGGCTACACCTTC. Encoded protein: CSVDQVYGYTF. Filled out from reference TRBV29-1 and TRBJ1-2, the complete variable domain reads SAVISQKPSRDICQRGTSLTIQCQVDSQVTMMFWYRQQPGQSLTLIATANQGSEATYESGFVIDKFPISRPNLTFSTLTVSNMSPEDSSIYLCSVDQVYGYTFGSGTRLTVV.

The chain has TRBV5-6 and TRBJ1-2; 9 nucleotides line up with TRBD1. V lost 3 bases and J lost 4; bases outside the gene matches: 4. The length of the CDR3 is 14 residues. Germline CDR1 reads SGHDT; CDR2 reads YYEEEE. CDR3 amino acids: CASSSGQGTYGYTF. Written as DNA, the CDR3 is TGTGCCAGCAGCTCCGGACAGGGGACCTATGGCTACACCTTC.

This clone occurred once. This rearrangement joins TRBV13 to TRBJ2-5, with 7 nucleotides matching TRBD1. V lost 5 bases to trimming and J lost 4 bases; unmatched junction nucleotides: 7. From germline, CDR1 is PRHDT and CDR2 FYEKMQ (reference sequence). The CDR3 covers 14 residues. In DNA form, the CDR3 reads TGTGCCAGCAGCCTTGGGACAGCCGGAGAGACCCAGTACTTC. This translates into CASSLGTAGETQYF. The complete variable domain, with remaining parts taken from reference TRBV13 and TRBJ2-5, reads AAGVIQSPRHLIKEKRETATLKCYPIPRHDTVYWYQQGPGQDPQFLISFYEKMQSDKGSIPDRFSAQQFSDYHSELNMSSLELGDSALYFCASSLGTAGETQYFGPGTRLLVL.

The chain is built from TRBV3-1 (or the pseudogene TRBV3-2) and TRBJ2-7; unclear D gene. V lost 8 bases and J 6 bases, leaving 11 bases between the germline ends. CDR1 LGHDT and CDR2 YNNKEL come from the germline V gene (reference sequence). The CDR3 totals 11 residues. Here the CDR3 reads CASGPRTEQYF. The CDR3 DNA reads as TGTGCCAGCGGGCCGAGAACCGAGCAGTACTTC.

The gene calls are TRBV19 and TRBJ1-6, with TRBD1 as a possible D gene (6 bases). CDR1 and CDR2 from the germline V gene are LNHDA and SQIVND (reference sequence). This CDR3 comprises 14 residues. V was shortened by 4 bases and J by 3 bases, with 7 bases between the two germline ends. The CDR3: CASSTGHYNSPLHF. Here the CDR3 DNA reads TGTGCCAGTAGTACGGGACACTATAATTCACCCCTCCACTTT. The variable domain in full, with the rest retrieved from reference TRBV19 and TRBJ1-6, is DGGITQSPKYLFRKEGQNVTLSCEQNLNHDAMYWYRQDPGQGLRLIYYSQIVNDFQKGDIAEGYSVSREKKESFPLTVTSAQKNPTAFYLCASSTGHYNSPLHFGNGTRLTVT.

This chain links TRBV6-5 with TRBJ2-5, with D possibly TRBD1 on 7 matching bases. Trimming took off 6 bases at V and 0 bases at J, with 11 bases between the two ends. CDR3 length: 14 residues. Germline V lookup: CDR1 MNHEY, CDR2 SVGAGI. The CDR3 is CASSAGGYQETQYF. The DNA for the CDR3 is TGTGCCAGCAGCGCAGGGGGGTACCAAGAGACCCAGTACTTC.

This clone was seen once. This sequence joins TRBV15 and TRBJ1-5; 8 positions agree with TRBD1. Germline V gene sequence: CDR1 LNHNV, CDR2 YYDKDF (reference sequence). The CDR3 spans 13 residues. V dropped 8 bases and J dropped 5; count of bases not matched to a gene: 5. The CDR3 DNA is TGTGCCACCGGGACAGGTGGGGATCAGCCCCAGCATTTT. It is translated as CATGTGGDQPQHF.

The chain couples TRBV12-3 or TRBV12-4 to TRBJ2-1; a possible D gene is TRBD1 (6 bases). This CDR3 comprises 13 residues. V was shortened by 2 bases and J by 7 bases, with 9 bases between the two germline ends. CDR3 loop: CASSLSQGNEQFF. The DNA of the CDR3 is TGTGCCAGCAGTTTATCGCAGGGGAATGAGCAGTTCTTC.

This clone is deemed medium-sized. This chain joins TRBV7-9 and TRBJ1-5, with 7 bases identical to TRBD1. The CDR3 spans 13 residues. V gave up 10 bases and J gave up 4 bases; unmatched junction bases: 7. Looked up from germline, CDR1 is SEHNR and CDR2 is FQNEAQ (reference sequence). CDR3 region: CAIEDRVNQPQHF. The DNA for the CDR3 is TGTGCCATCGAAGACAGGGTAAATCAGCCCCAGCATTTT.

The rearrangement uses TRBV4-3 and TRBJ2-7, with TRBD2 matching 8 bases. Germline lookup yields CDR1 LGHNA and CDR2 YSLEER. This CDR3 region has 15 residues. With 3 bases clipped from V and 0 bases from J, the junction kept 4 bases outside the gene matches. The CDR3 bases are TGCGCCAGCAGCCATATAGCGGGAAGCTCCTACGAGCAGTACTTC. It translates to CASSHIAGSSYEQYF.

The gene calls are TRBV7-8 and TRBJ2-7; 8 nucleotides match TRBD1. Germline CDR1 and CDR2: SGHVS and FQNEAQ. J was trimmed by 3 bases and V by 0 bases; bases with no gene match: 7. The CDR3 consists of 16 residues. CDR3 region: CASSLADRGLGYEQYF. The CDR3 DNA reads TGTGCCAGCAGCTTAGCCGACAGGGGCTTAGGCTACGAGCAGTACTTC.

The rearrangement links TRBV9 to TRBJ1-2, with 9 positions matching TRBD1. Germline CDR1 reads SGDLS; CDR2 reads YYNGEE. The CDR3 is 13 residues long. With 4 bases clipped from V and 5 bases from J, the junction kept 3 bases outside the gene matches. CDR3 nucleotides: TGTGCCAGCAGCCCAGGGACAGGGTATGGCTACACCTTC. Translated, it gives CASSPGTGYGYTF.

The chain joins TRBV10-2 to TRBJ2-3; possible D gene TRBD2, 6 bases. The germline gives CDR1 WSHSY, CDR2 SAAADI. Trimming pared 6 bases from V and 8 bases from J, leaving 18 bases between. CDR3 size: 14 residues. DNA for the CDR3: TGCGCCAGCAGGGACGGATCGGGGGAAGGTACGCAGTATTTT. Its protein is CASRDGSGEGTQYF.

V is TRBV12-3 or TRBV12-4 and J is TRBJ1-4; a possible D gene is TRBD1 (6 bases). The CDR3 extends over 13 amino acids. Trimming cost V 4 bases and J 3 bases, with 6 bases left between them. Written as DNA, the CDR3 is TGTGCCAGCAGTTACAGGGCTAATGAAAAACTGTTTTTT. This codes for CASSYRANEKLFF.

The chain is built from TRBV7-3 and TRBJ2-2; 7 positions match TRBD1. The ends lost 2 bases at V and 5 bases at J; junction bases unmatched: 5. In germline, CDR1 is SGHTA, CDR2 FQGTGA. The CDR3 extends over 15 amino acids. CDR3 DNA sequence: TGTGCCAGCAGCTTAGGGCAGGGGGTAACCGGGGAGCTGTTTTTT. It codes for CASSLGQGVTGELFF.